A single sample gave rise to the 28 T cell receptor beta chains below, sequenced in a study of T-cell memory formation after mild COVID-19. TCRdb fed the 5' RACE reads into MiXCR, producing one record per CDR3 protein. The sample gives 550,000 to 700,000 distinct CDR3 sequences, more than 15% of which show up once; around 13% is in the top ten. What was sequenced was PBMCs or a T cell subset sorted from them (not recorded which). The receptors derive from an adult woman who had mild COVID-19 (a few samples of this study predate the infection). Cell type and time point are not known.

This clonotype was seen a handful of times. The V call is TRBV12-3 or TRBV12-4, the J call TRBJ1-3; 7 nucleotides match TRBD1. The CDR3 has 16 residues. Losses at the gene ends were 3 bases for V and 2 bases for J; bases not matched to a gene: 7. This CDR3 is CASSFYQRGPGNTIYF. The CDR3 nucleotides are TGTGCCAGCAGTTTTTACCAAAGGGGGCCTGGAAACACCATATATTTT.

V gene TRBV30 combines with J gene TRBJ2-1, with a tentative D call TRBD2 (7 bases). This CDR3 has 21 amino acids. Trimming took 1 base from V and 3 from J, leaving 31 bases between them. Germline V gene lookup returns CDR1 GTSNPN and CDR2 SVGIG (reference sequence). The CDR3 nucleotides are TGTGCCTGGAGTGGAAGTTTAGGGGGGGTCGCCAGCGGAAAAAACTACAATGAGCAGTTCTTC. This sequence encodes CAWSGSLGGVASGKNYNEQFF.

The CDR3 sequence: CASSRLVSYNEQFF. CDR3 nucleotides: TGTGCCAGCAGTCGTCTCGTCTCCTACAATGAGCAGTTCTTC. The chain recombines TRBV2 with TRBJ2-1; D call uncertain. This CDR3 is built from 14 residues. Between the trimmed V and J ends, which lost 5 bases and 0 bases, there was a span of 8 bases. Germline V gene sequence: CDR1 SNHLY, CDR2 FYNNEI.

This clonotype was seen a few times. The V and J genes are TRBV4-1 and TRBJ2-7, with a possible D match to TRBD1 (6 bases). V was shortened by 2 bases and J by 4 bases, with 12 bases between the two germline ends. The CDR3 has 14 amino acids. Germline loops: CDR1 MGHRA, CDR2 YSYEKL. In DNA, the CDR3 is TGCGCCAGCAGCCAAACCCCAGGGGTGTACGAGCAGTACTTC. This sequence encodes CASSQTPGVYEQYF.

The rearrangement joins TRBV4-1 to TRBJ1-1; D is unresolved. This CDR3 contains 13 residues. Germline V gives CDR1 MGHRA, CDR2 YSYEKL. Trimming stripped 1 base from V and 8 bases from J, with 11 bases between. This chain's CDR3 is CASSQGLGSEAFF. The CDR3 region has the DNA TGCGCCAGCAGCCAAGGACTCGGAAGCGAAGCTTTCTTT.

The J gene is TRBJ1-4, the V gene TRBV5-4; D is undetermined. The V end lost 4 bases, the J end lost 3 bases, and 19 bases lay between the germline ends. The CDR3 has 17 amino acids. Germline CDR1 reads SGHNT; CDR2 reads YYREEE (reference sequence). The chain's CDR3 is CASSTGDRHSSNEKLFF. CDR3 nucleotide sequence: TGTGCCAGCAGCACTGGGGATCGCCACTCATCTAATGAAAAACTGTTTTTT.

This chain connects TRBV12-3 or TRBV12-4 to TRBJ1-5; no reliable D call. The CDR3 has 14 amino acids. Between the trimmed V and J ends, which lost 8 bases and 1 base, there was a span of 12 bases. The CDR3 reads CASGVGASNQPQHF. Here the CDR3 DNA reads TGTGCCAGCGGAGTCGGCGCCAGCAATCAGCCCCAGCATTTT.

This clonotype was recorded a few times. The V and J genes are TRBV18 and TRBJ2-3; 8 bases align to TRBD1. V trimming: 2 bases; J trimming: 5 bases; junction bases outside the gene matches: 9. Germline V gene sequence: CDR1 KGHSH, CDR2 LQKENI. This CDR3 spans 16 amino acids. CDR3 in DNA: TGTGCCAGCTCACCAGGCGTGACAGGGGTACAAGATACGCAGTATTTT. This gives the protein CASSPGVTGVQDTQYF.

This clonotype was seen at least ten times. This chain links TRBV27 with TRBJ1-2; TRBD1 might be the D (6 bases). CDR3 length: 15 residues. Trimming removed 7 bases at V and 0 bases at J, with 15 bases between. CDR1 is MNHEY, CDR2 SMNVEV, per germline (reference sequence). The CDR3 DNA reads TGTGCCAGCACTGGGGGGCCATTTTCTAACTATGGCTACACCTTC. It codes for CASTGGPFSNYGYTF.

The rearrangement links TRBV7-9 to TRBJ2-7, with D possibly being TRBD1 (6 bases). Trimming left V 4 bases short and J 4 bases short, with 14 bases between. CDR1 and CDR2 from the germline V gene are SEHNR and FQNEAQ (reference sequence). CDR3 length equals 14 residues. In DNA form, the CDR3 reads TGTGCCAGCAGCTCTAAGGGGGTGGCTTACGAGCAGTACTTC. It specifies CASSSKGVAYEQYF.

The chain links TRBV3-1 to TRBJ1-4; possibly TRBD1 for D (6 bases). CDR3 length: 14 residues. From germline, CDR1 is LGHDT and CDR2 YNNKEL (reference sequence). V was clipped by 4 bases and J by 4 bases, with 10 bases between them. CDR3: CASSPQGSNEKLFF. CDR3 sequence (DNA): TGTGCCAGCAGCCCACAGGGAAGTAATGAAAAACTGTTTTTT.

The chain joins TRBV11-2 to TRBJ2-5, with 7 bases fitting TRBD2. Germline V gene data show CDR1 as SGHAT and CDR2 as FQNNGV. CDR3 length: 16 amino acids. The trim removed 2 bases at V and 1 base at J, leaving 7 bases unmatched. The CDR3: CASSLSHPSGQETQYF. In DNA, the CDR3 is TGTGCCAGCAGCTTATCCCACCCTAGCGGCCAAGAGACCCAGTACTTC. The whole variable domain, remainder taken from reference TRBV11-2 and TRBJ2-5, is EAGVAQSPRYKIIEKRQSVAFWCNPISGHATLYWYQQILGQGPKLLIQFQNNGVVDDSQLPKDRFSAERLKGVDSTLKIQPAKLEDSAVYLCASSLSHPSGQETQYFGPGTRLLVL.

The V gene is TRBV7-9, the J gene TRBJ2-1, with TRBD2 identical over 7 bases. This CDR3 contains 14 residues. Per germline, CDR1 SEHNR and CDR2 FQNEAQ (reference sequence). Trimming took 10 bases from V and 9 from J; bases not matched to a gene: 15. The CDR3 protein is CATSTAGDGGEQFF. DNA for the CDR3: TGTGCCACCTCTACGGCGGGAGACGGGGGTGAGCAGTTCTTC.

The rearrangement links TRBV7-2 to TRBJ2-1; 9 positions agree with TRBD2. Germline lookup yields CDR1 SGHTA and CDR2 FQGNSA. The CDR3 spans 16 residues. V gave up 0 bases and J gave up 7 bases; unmatched junction bases: 7. CDR3 nucleotide sequence: TGTGCCAGCAGCTTAGCGGTGGGACTAGCATCAAATGAGCAGTTCTTC. Translating it yields CASSLAVGLASNEQFF.

This chain uses TRBV5-1 with TRBJ2-1; TRBD2 matches 11 bases. Germline CDR1 is SGHRS and CDR2 is YFSETQ. With V trimmed by 3 bases and J by 8 bases, 10 bases remained unmatched. This CDR3 spans 16 amino acids. The DNA for the CDR3 is TGCGCCAGCAGCTCACTAGCGGGAGCCCCTTATGATGAGCAGTTCTTC. Its protein product is CASSSLAGAPYDEQFF.

This clonotype was found a few times. The genes are TRBV7-9 and TRBJ2-1; 8 positions match TRBD2. The CDR3 is made up of 19 amino acids. Germline assignment: CDR1 SEHNR and CDR2 FQNEAQ (reference sequence). Losses at the gene ends were 3 bases for V and 4 bases for J; bases not matched to a gene: 17. The CDR3 region has the DNA TGTGCCAGCAGCTTTCTCCCCATGGCGGGAGGAGTCGGATACAATGAGCAGTTCTTC. Protein sequence: CASSFLPMAGGVGYNEQFF. The full variable domain, with the rest looked up from reference TRBV7-9 and TRBJ2-1, is DTGVSQNPRHKITKRGQNVTFRCDPISEHNRLYWYRQTLGQGPEFLTYFQNEAQLEKSRLLSDRFSAERPKGSFSTLEIQRTEQGDSAMYLCASSFLPMAGGVGYNEQFFGPGTRLTVL.

This clonotype occurred a few times. The genes are TRBV12-3 or TRBV12-4 and TRBJ2-5; TRBD1 is a possible D gene (5 bases). The CDR3 has 13 amino acids. V gave up 1 base and J gave up 7 bases, with 10 bases separating them. CDR3 amino acids: CASSLGGRATQYF. The CDR3 region has the DNA TGTGCCAGCAGTTTAGGGGGCAGGGCGACCCAGTACTTC.

This rearrangement joins TRBV12-3 or TRBV12-4 to TRBJ2-7; TRBD1 matches at 7 bases. The length of the CDR3 is 15 residues. With 6 bases clipped from V and 3 bases from J, the junction kept 11 bases outside the gene matches. CDR3 loop: CASSSLGAGGYEQYF. The CDR3, as DNA: TGTGCCAGCAGCTCCTTAGGGGCAGGGGGCTACGAGCAGTACTTC.

This clonotype turned up a few times. The V and J genes are TRBV12-3 or TRBV12-4 and TRBJ1-4; 9 positions match TRBD1. The V and J ends lost 5 bases and 8 bases, in that order; junction bases with no gene match: 9. CDR3 length equals 15 residues. Here the CDR3 DNA reads TGTGCCAGCAGTGGTACCGGGACAGGGATCGAAAAACTGTTTTTT. Protein product: CASSGTGTGIEKLFF.

This clonotype was recorded a few times. V and J are TRBV5-1 and TRBJ2-7; 8 bases align to TRBD1. CDR1 and CDR2 (germline): SGHRS, YFSETQ. V was pared by 4 bases and J by 6 bases, with 9 bases of the junction left unmatched. The CDR3 length is 14 residues. The CDR3 DNA sequence: TGCGCCAGCAGCCTCGGGGACAGGCCTCGCGAGCAGTACTTC. It translates to CASSLGDRPREQYF.

The J gene is TRBJ1-2, the V gene TRBV10-3, with D hard to call. The CDR3 covers 13 residues. The V gene lost 3 bases and the J gene lost 6 bases, with 11 bases spanning the gap. CDR1 ENHRY and CDR2 SYGVKD come from the germline V gene. The CDR3 nucleotides are TGTGCCATCAGTGAAGGGCTTGGTGATGGCTACACCTTC. Its protein product is CAISEGLGDGYTF.

This clonotype occurred a few times. The genes are TRBV7-8 and TRBJ1-3; D gene ambiguous. Trimming removed 3 bases at V and 10 bases at J, with 13 bases between. The CDR3 loop spans 13 amino acids. The germline V gene has CDR1 SGHVS and CDR2 FQNEAQ. CDR3 nucleotides: TGTGCCAGCAGCTTCCGGAGGTGGGAGACCATATATTTT. It translates to CASSFRRWETIYF.

This clonotype turned up a few times. This chain joins TRBV12-3 or TRBV12-4 and TRBJ2-1, with D unresolved. Trimming pared 4 bases from V and 5 bases from J, leaving 12 bases between. There are 14 residues in the CDR3. The CDR3 DNA is TGTGCCAGCAGTTACGAAGACGAGCACAATGAGCAGTTCTTC. Translating it yields CASSYEDEHNEQFF.

This clonotype has only a few counts. The chain recombines TRBV5-1 with TRBJ2-7, with TRBD1 matching over 9 bases. This CDR3 has 15 residues. V trimming: 1 base; J trimming: 7 bases; junction bases outside the gene matches: 9. Germline assignment: CDR1 SGHRS and CDR2 YFSETQ. The CDR3 sequence: CASSLPGQGFDEQYF. CDR3 bases: TGCGCCAGCAGCTTGCCGGGACAGGGTTTCGATGAGCAGTACTTC.

CDR3 loop: CSVSPGLHDEKLFF. The CDR3 bases are TGCAGCGTGAGCCCCGGTCTTCATGATGAAAAACTGTTTTTT. The chain uses TRBV29-1 and TRBJ1-4; D is ambiguous. V lost 6 bases to trimming and J lost 6 bases, with 17 bases between them. From germline, CDR1 is SQVTM and CDR2 ANQGSEA. CDR3 length: 14 residues.

This sequence joins TRBV18 and TRBJ2-5; TRBD2 matches 7 bases. The CDR3 spans 15 residues. After removal of 5 bases from V and 2 bases from J, the junction contained 8 bases not matched to a gene. Germline loops: CDR1 KGHSH, CDR2 LQKENI. This CDR3 reads CASSFLGGSQETQYF. CDR3 nucleotide sequence: TGTGCCAGCTCATTCTTGGGCGGGAGTCAAGAGACCCAGTACTTC.

This clonotype was recorded at least ten times. The chain couples TRBV12-3 or TRBV12-4 to TRBJ2-3; D is unclear. The CDR3 runs 10 residues. Trimming cost V 6 bases and J 7 bases, with 5 bases left between them. CDR3 in amino acids: CASSSYTQYF. The DNA of the CDR3 is TGTGCCAGCAGCTCATATACGCAGTATTTT.

The chain has TRBV20-1 and TRBJ1-5; weak D call: TRBD1 (6 bases). Germline assignment: CDR1 DFQATT and CDR2 SNEGSKA (reference sequence). The CDR3 length is 18 residues. V was shortened by 3 bases and J by 2 bases, with 23 bases between the two germline ends. CDR3 in DNA: TGCAGTGCTAGGGCCTACCCCCTGACAGGAGAAGGCAATCAGCCCCAGCATTTT. Amino acids: CSARAYPLTGEGNQPQHF.